This T cell receptor beta chain came from a study of T cell responses to AZD1222 COVID-19 vaccine. The CDR3 covers 14 residues. Germline V gene data show CDR1 as MNHNS and CDR2 as SASEGT. With 1 base removed from V and 4 bases from J, the gap between germline ends came to 11 bases. The table came from immunoSEQ multiplex PCR; TCRdb's copy has only in-frame clones and leaves some out. Of 150,000 to 200,000 clones listed, about 86% are singletons. Sample: peripheral blood, taken on day 0 of AZD1222 vaccination. The origin of this receptor is an adult in good health. This chain uses TRBV6-1 with TRBJ2-7; TRBD1 is a possible D gene (6 bases). CDR3 residues: CASSEGWTDYEQYF. As DNA, the CDR3 is TGTGCCAGCAGTGAAGGCTGGACAGATTACGAGCAGTACTTC.